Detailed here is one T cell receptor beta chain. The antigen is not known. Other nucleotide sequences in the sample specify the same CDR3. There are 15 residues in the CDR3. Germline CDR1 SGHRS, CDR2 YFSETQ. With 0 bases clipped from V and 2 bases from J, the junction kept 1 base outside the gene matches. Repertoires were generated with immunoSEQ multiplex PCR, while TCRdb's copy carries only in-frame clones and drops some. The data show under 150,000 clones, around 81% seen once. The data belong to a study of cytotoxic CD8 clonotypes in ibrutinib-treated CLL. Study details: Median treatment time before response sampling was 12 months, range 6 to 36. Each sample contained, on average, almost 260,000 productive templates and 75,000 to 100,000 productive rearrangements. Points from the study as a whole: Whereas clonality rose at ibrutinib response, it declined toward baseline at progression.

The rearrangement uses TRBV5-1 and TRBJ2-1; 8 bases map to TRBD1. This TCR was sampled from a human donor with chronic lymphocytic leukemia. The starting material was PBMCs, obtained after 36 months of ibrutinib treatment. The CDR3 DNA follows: TGCGCCAGCAGCTTGGGACAGGGGCCCTACAATGAGCAGTTCTTC. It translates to CASSLGQGPYNEQFF.